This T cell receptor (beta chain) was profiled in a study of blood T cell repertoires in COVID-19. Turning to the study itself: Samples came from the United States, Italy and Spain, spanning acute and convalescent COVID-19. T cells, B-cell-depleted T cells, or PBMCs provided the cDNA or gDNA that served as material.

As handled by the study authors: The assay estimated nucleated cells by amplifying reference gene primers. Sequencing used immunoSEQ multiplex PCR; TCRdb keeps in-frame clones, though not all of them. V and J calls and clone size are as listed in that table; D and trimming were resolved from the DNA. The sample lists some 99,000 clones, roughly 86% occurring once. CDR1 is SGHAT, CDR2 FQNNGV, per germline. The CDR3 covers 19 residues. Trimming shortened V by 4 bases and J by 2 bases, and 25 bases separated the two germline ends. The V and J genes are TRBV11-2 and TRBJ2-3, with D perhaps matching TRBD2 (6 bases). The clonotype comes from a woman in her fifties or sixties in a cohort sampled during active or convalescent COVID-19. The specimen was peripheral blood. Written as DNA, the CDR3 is TGTGCCAGCAGCTCCCGGAGGGGTGGCCGGATTATAGTCACAGATACGCAGTATTTT. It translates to CASSSRRGGRIIVTDTQYF.